The T cell receptor beta chain under discussion was sequenced for a study of shared clonotypes between healthy human individuals. Findings and limits, study-wide: Clonotype sharing among donors likely depends on sequencing depth.

Germline V gives CDR1 SNHLY, CDR2 FYNNEI. The CDR3 spans 14 residues. V was trimmed by 3 bases and J by 2 bases, leaving 10 bases between them. Unsorted PBMC DNA was run through sequencing on ten immunoSEQ deep assay plates. Produced via immunoSEQ multiplex PCR; TCRdb's table is partial and in-frame only. The profile shows roughly 500,000 clones, around 79% of them singletons. Comment on this clone: The antigen remains unidentified.

The V and J genes are TRBV2 and TRBJ1-2; no clear D gene. The source is a woman aged 40 to 50 in good health. Some clones in this sample may be carry-over from other donors' samples. The specimen was PBMCs. CDR3 coding DNA: TGTGCCAGCAGTGAGGTCAGCAAGAACTATGGCTACACCTTC. Translation: CASSEVSKNYGYTF.